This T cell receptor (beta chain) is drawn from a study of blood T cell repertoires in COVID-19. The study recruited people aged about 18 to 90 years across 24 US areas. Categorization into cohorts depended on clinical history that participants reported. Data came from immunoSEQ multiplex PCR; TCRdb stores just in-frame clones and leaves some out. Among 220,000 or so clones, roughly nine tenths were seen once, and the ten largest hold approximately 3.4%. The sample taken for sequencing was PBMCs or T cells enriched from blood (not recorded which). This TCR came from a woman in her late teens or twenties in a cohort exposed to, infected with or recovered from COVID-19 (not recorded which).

CDR3 amino acids: CATSRDPGSNEKLFF. Here the CDR3 DNA reads TGTGCCACCAGCAGAGATCCGGGAAGTAATGAAAAACTGTTTTTT. V usage is TRBV15 and J usage is TRBJ1-4, with D unresolved. Germline assignment: CDR1 LNHNV and CDR2 YYDKDF (reference sequence). The CDR3 consists of 15 residues. V was trimmed by 0 bases and J by 4 bases, leaving 9 bases between them.